Sequencing of this T cell receptor beta chain was carried out in a study of CD8+ T cells in alopecia areata. On the study more broadly: Spontaneously alopecic C3H/HeJ graft donors, about 6-12 months old, gave skin to approximately 6-11-week-old female C3H/HeJ mice. General study results and limits: Scalp repertoires also include resident alphabeta T cells from normal skin. Patients showed less clear TCR sequence sharing than mice, possibly partly because of HLA diversity.

The CDR3 length is 15 residues. The trim removed 1 base at V and 1 base at J, leaving 0 bases unmatched. Germline-derived CDR1 and CDR2 are FNHDT and SITEND (reference sequence). This clone has a count of ten or more. Its specificity is not known. The genes and germline here are from mouse. The read ends 4 residues before the CDR3 terminus; that terminus is restored from the germline J gene. Other DNA sequences in the same sample also yield this CDR3. The pooled cutaneous lymph node cells were sorted using several markers (CD4, CD8alpha, NKG2D, NKG2ACE and others). RNA extraction and reverse transcription yielded cDNA as sequencing template. Profiling relied on immunoSEQ multiplex PCR, and the TCRdb table lists in-frame clones only, not all of them. There are approximately 10,000 clones in the sample, none observed a single time.

The chain combines TRBV19 with TRBJ2-1; 9 positions agree with TRBD2. The clonotype was recovered from a C3H/HeJ mouse with alopecia areata. The MHC haplotype recorded for the strain is H2-k. What was sequenced was CD8+ T cells sorted from a lymph node. The sequenced part of the CDR3 DNA is TGTGCCAGCAGTATAACTGGGGGGAACTATGCT. This gives the protein CASSITGGNYA. The whole CDR3 sequence reads CASSITGGNYAEQFF.